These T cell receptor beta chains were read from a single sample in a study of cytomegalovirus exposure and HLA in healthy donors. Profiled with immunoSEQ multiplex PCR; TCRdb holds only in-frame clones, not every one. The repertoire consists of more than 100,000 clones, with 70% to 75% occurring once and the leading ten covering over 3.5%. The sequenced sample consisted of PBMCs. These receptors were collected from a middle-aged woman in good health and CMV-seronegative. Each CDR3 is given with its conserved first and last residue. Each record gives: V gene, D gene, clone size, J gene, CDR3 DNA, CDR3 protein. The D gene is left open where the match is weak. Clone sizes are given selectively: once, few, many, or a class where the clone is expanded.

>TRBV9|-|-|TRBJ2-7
TGTGCCAGCAGCGTAGGAGCCCACGACGAGCAGTACTTC
CASSVGAHDEQYF
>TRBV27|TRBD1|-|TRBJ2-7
TGTGCCAGCAGACACGGGACAGCCACCTACGAGCAGTACTTC
CASRHGTATYEQYF
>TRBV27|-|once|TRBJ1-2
TGTGCCAGCAGCCGGGAAGGGGGTTCCTATGGCTACACCTTC
CASSREGGSYGYTF
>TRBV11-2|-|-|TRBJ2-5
TGTGCCAGCAGCTTCGAAACATACTCAGGGGAGACCCAGTACTTC
CASSFETYSGETQYF
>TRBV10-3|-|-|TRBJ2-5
TGTGCCATCGGTAACCCCTCGGGGGTGGGCACGCAAGAGACCCAGTACTTC
CAIGNPSGVGTQETQYF
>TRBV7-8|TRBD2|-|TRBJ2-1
TGTGCCAGCAGCCGCGGGACTAGCGGGGGCCCGTACAATGAGCAGTTCTTC
CASSRGTSGGPYNEQFF
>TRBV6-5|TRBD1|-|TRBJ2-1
TGTGCCTCCGCACCGAGCTACAGGGGTGAGCAGTTCTTC
CASAPSYRGEQFF
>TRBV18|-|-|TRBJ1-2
TGTGCCAGCTCACCCACAGGGCTTGGCTATGGCTACACCTTC
CASSPTGLGYGYTF
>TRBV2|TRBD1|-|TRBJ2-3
TGTGCCGGGAAGACAGGGGTCTCAGATACGCAGTATTTT
CAGKTGVSDTQYF
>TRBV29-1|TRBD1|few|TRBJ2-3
TGCAGCGTCGCAGGGGGAGTCACAGATACGCAGTATTTT
CSVAGGVTDTQYF
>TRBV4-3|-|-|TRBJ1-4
TGCGCCAGCAGCCAAGATTTAAAAGAAAAACTGTTTTTT
CASSQDLKEKLFF
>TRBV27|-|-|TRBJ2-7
TGTGCCAGCAGTTTGTCCCAGACAGGTTTTTCACGAGCCTACGAGCAGTACTTC
CASSLSQTGFSRAYEQYF
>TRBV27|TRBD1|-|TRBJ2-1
TGTGCCAGCAGGACAGGGGACAATGAGCAGTTCTTC
CASRTGDNEQFF
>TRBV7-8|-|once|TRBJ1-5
TGTGCCAGCAGCTTAGAGGGCGGGACTCATAGCAATCAGCCCCAGCATTTT
CASSLEGGTHSNQPQHF
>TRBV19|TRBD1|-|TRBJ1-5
TGTGCCAGTAGTACGACAGGGGATCAGCCCCAGCATTTT
CASSTTGDQPQHF
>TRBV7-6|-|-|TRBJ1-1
TGTGCCAGCAGCGACCGGGAGGGGGAGACTGAAGCTTTCTTT
CASSDREGETEAFF
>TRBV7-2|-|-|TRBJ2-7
TGTGCCAGCAGCCCACCGCGTCGGGGAACCTACGAGCAGTACTTC
CASSPPRRGTYEQYF
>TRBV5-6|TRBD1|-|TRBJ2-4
TGTGCCAGCAGGAGCTTGGGACAGAAAAACAGTCAGTACTTC
CASRSLGQKNSQYF
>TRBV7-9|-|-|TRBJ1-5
TGTGCCAGCAGCTTCGGGGAATATCAGCCCCAGCATTTT
CASSFGEYQPQHF
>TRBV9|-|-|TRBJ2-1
TGTGCCAGCAGCGAAGCGGTTTACAATGAGCAGTTCTTC
CASSEAVYNEQFF
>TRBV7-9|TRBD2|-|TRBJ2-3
TGTGCCAGCAGCTTACAATTAGCGGGGGGGCCGGTAGATACGCAGTATTTT
CASSLQLAGGPVDTQYF
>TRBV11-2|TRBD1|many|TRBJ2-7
TGTGCCAGCAGCCCCCCGGGACAGGAGATTATGCTCTACGAGCAGTACTTC
CASSPPGQEIMLYEQYF
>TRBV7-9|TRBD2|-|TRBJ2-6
TGTGCCAGCAGCTTGCGGGGGGCTGGGGCCAACGTCCTGACTTTC
CASSLRGAGANVLTF
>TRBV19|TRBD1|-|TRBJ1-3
TGTGCCAGTAGCAGACAGGGAGCTATCTCTGGAAACACCATATATTTT
CASSRQGAISGNTIYF
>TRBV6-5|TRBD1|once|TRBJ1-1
TGTGCCAGCAGTTGGGACAGGAACACTGAAGCTTTCTTT
CASSWDRNTEAFF
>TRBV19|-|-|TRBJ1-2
TGTGCCAGTAGTTCCCGGACTAGGGCTAACTATGGCTACACCTTC
CASSSRTRANYGYTF
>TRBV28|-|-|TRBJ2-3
TGTGCCAGCAGTTTATCGTTGGATACGCAGTATTTT
CASSLSLDTQYF
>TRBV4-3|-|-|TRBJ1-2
TGCGCCAGCAGCCAAGATTCGACAAGAGGGAACGGCTACACCTTC
CASSQDSTRGNGYTF
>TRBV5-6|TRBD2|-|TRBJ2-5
TGTGCCAGCAGCCAGGGAGGGGTAGCCGGTGACCAAGAGACCCAGTACTTC
CASSQGGVAGDQETQYF